One T cell receptor beta chain is described in this entry. The data originate from a study of blood T cell repertoires in COVID-19. The overall study: There were acute and convalescent COVID-19 samples, and they came from the United States, Italy and Spain. In each case, the material was cDNA or gDNA derived from T cells, B-cell-depleted T cells, or PBMCs.

Study processing details: For nucleated cells, counts were estimated from reference gene primer amplification. Method: immunoSEQ multiplex PCR; TCRdb's copy keeps in-frame clones and lacks some. V, J and clone size reflect that table, while D and trimming were determined from the DNA. The sample holds 180,000 or so clones, approximately 80% seen once. Germline V gives CDR1 LGHNA, CDR2 YSLEER. The ends lost 4 bases at V and 3 bases at J; junction bases unmatched: 9. The CDR3 has 17 residues. V usage is TRBV4-3 and J usage is TRBJ2-1; 10 bases line up with TRBD2. The sample consisted of peripheral blood. This clonotype was obtained from a woman aged 45-60 years with active or convalescent COVID-19. The CDR3 sequence: CASSPYLAGEGYNEQFF. CDR3 nucleotide sequence: TGCGCCAGCAGCCCCTATCTAGCGGGGGAGGGCTACAATGAGCAGTTCTTC.